The 32 T cell receptor beta chains listed next were all sequenced from one sample in a study of OX40 agonist ivuxolimab in advanced cancers. Clones were read by immunoSEQ multiplex PCR, and TCRdb kept only the in-frame ones, dropping some. Of tens of thousands of clones listed, approximately 84% are singletons. The sample was CD4+ or CD8+ T cells sorted from blood, taken in a trial of the OX40 agonist ivuxolimab. Receptor source: an adult with an advanced solid tumor such as melanoma, head and neck, liver or kidney cancer.

J is TRBJ2-7 and V is TRBV15; 7 bases are a match to TRBD1. V lost 2 bases and J lost 2; bases outside the gene matches: 12. The germline gives CDR1 LNHNV, CDR2 YYDKDF (reference sequence). The CDR3 consists of 17 residues. The CDR3 spells CATSRSQPGTATYEQYF. In DNA form, the CDR3 reads TGTGCCACCAGCAGATCCCAACCCGGGACAGCAACCTACGAGCAGTACTTC.

V and J are TRBV9 and TRBJ1-3, with D unclear. The CDR3 sequence is 14 residues long. V was clipped by 2 bases and J by 2 bases, with 8 bases between them. Germline V lookup: CDR1 SGDLS, CDR2 YYNGEE. The CDR3 DNA reads TGTGCCAGCAGCGTCCAGGTTACTGGAAACACCATATATTTT. Amino acids: CASSVQVTGNTIYF.

The chain couples TRBV9 to TRBJ2-7; D ambiguous. Trimming stripped 0 bases from V and 0 bases from J, with 7 bases between. In germline, CDR1 is SGDLS, CDR2 YYNGEE. The CDR3 totals 14 residues. For the CDR3, the DNA is TGTGCCAGCAGCGTAGGGGATTTCTCCTACGAGCAGTACTTC. Protein sequence: CASSVGDFSYEQYF.

This clone occurred a few times. The chain links TRBV2 to TRBJ1-5, with D maybe TRBD1 (5 bases). V shed 11 bases and J shed 1 base, with 9 bases lying between them. The V gene's germline CDR1 is SNHLY and CDR2 FYNNEI. This CDR3 contains 12 residues. The CDR3 DNA reads as TGTGCCGCGGGGCCGAGCAATCAGCCCCAGCATTTT. This codes for CAAGPSNQPQHF.

The chain uses TRBV4-1 and TRBJ1-1; TRBD1 might be the D (6 bases). The V gene's germline CDR1 is MGHRA and CDR2 YSYEKL. Trimming took 1 base from V and 8 from J, leaving 17 bases between them. This CDR3 has 15 amino acids. As DNA, the CDR3 is TGCGCCAGCAGCCAAGTGTCAAGGACAGTCATGGAAGCTTTCTTT. Translation gives CASSQVSRTVMEAFF.

This clone has just one count. The V gene is TRBV7-3, the J gene TRBJ2-3, with 8 bases fitting TRBD2. Germline V gene lookup returns CDR1 SGHTA and CDR2 FQGTGA. V was clipped by 5 bases and J by 2 bases; unmatched bases: 6. CDR3 length: 15 amino acids. The CDR3 sequence: CASSGLAGPTDTQYF. The CDR3 nucleotides are TGTGCCAGCAGCGGTCTAGCGGGCCCCACAGATACGCAGTATTTT.

CDR3 nucleotide sequence: TGTGCCAGCAGTTTGCCGGGACAGGGAGTTGGGGACACCATATATTTT. Its translation: CASSLPGQGVGDTIYF. The chain carries TRBV28 and TRBJ1-3, with TRBD1 matching 9 bases. Germline CDR1 reads MDHEN; CDR2 reads SYDVKM. The CDR3 covers 16 residues. V trimming: 3 bases; J trimming: 8 bases; junction bases outside the gene matches: 11.

V and J are TRBV7-6 and TRBJ1-2; D gene ambiguous. Germline V gene sequence: CDR1 SGHVS, CDR2 FNYEAQ. The CDR3 spans 13 residues. Between the trimmed V and J ends, which lost 0 bases and 4 bases, there was a span of 6 bases. The CDR3 loop reads CASSLAPIYGYTF. CDR3 bases: TGTGCCAGCAGCTTAGCCCCCATCTATGGCTACACCTTC.

The rearrangement joins TRBV5-5 to TRBJ1-2; possible D gene TRBD1, 5 bases. CDR1 and CDR2 from the germline V gene are SGHKS and YYEKEE (reference sequence). The CDR3 runs 13 residues. Trimming took off 3 bases at V and 5 bases at J, with 11 bases between the two ends. The CDR3 coding sequence is TGTGCCAGCAGCTGGGGGTTCTGGTATGGCTACACCTTC. It translates to CASSWGFWYGYTF.

V is TRBV19 and J is TRBJ2-2; tentative D call: TRBD1 (5 bases). Per germline, CDR1 LNHDA and CDR2 SQIVND (reference sequence). V lost 3 bases to trimming and J lost 2 bases, with 10 bases between them. The CDR3 is made up of 15 amino acids. The CDR3 loop reads CASSMWGLNTGELFF. The CDR3 DNA sequence: TGTGCCAGTAGTATGTGGGGCCTTAACACCGGGGAGCTGTTTTTT.

V usage is TRBV4-1 and J usage is TRBJ2-2, with D hard to call. CDR1 is MGHRA and CDR2 is YSYEKL in the germline V gene. Trimming took off 0 bases at V and 4 bases at J, with 3 bases between the two ends. This CDR3 comprises 13 residues. Here the CDR3 DNA reads TGCGCCAGCAGCCAAGATCCCACCGGGGAGCTGTTTTTT. Protein product: CASSQDPTGELFF.

In this sample, this clone turned up a few times. The rearrangement links TRBV4-1 to TRBJ2-1; possibly TRBD2 for D (6 bases). This CDR3 comprises 15 residues. CDR1 and CDR2 (germline): MGHRA, YSYEKL. Trimming took 5 bases from V and 0 from J, leaving 11 bases between them. As DNA, the CDR3 is TGCGCCAGCAGCGGGAAGGGAGGCTCCTACAATGAGCAGTTCTTC. Translation: CASSGKGGSYNEQFF.

This rearrangement joins TRBV28 to TRBJ2-7, with 11 positions matching TRBD2. Germline V gene data show CDR1 as MDHEN and CDR2 as SYDVKM. V was clipped by 0 bases and J by 3 bases; unmatched bases: 1. The CDR3 has 15 amino acids. The CDR3 is CASSLWTSGIYEQYF. CDR3 DNA sequence: TGTGCCAGCAGTTTATGGACTAGCGGGATCTACGAGCAGTACTTC. Drawing the rest from reference TRBV28 and TRBJ2-7, the complete variable domain is DVKVTQSSRYLVKRTGEKVFLECVQDMDHENMFWYRQDPGLGLRLIYFSYDVKMKEKGDIPEGYSVSREKKERFSLILESASTNQTSMYLCASSLWTSGIYEQYFGPGTRLTVT.

The genes are TRBV15 and TRBJ1-2, with D perhaps matching TRBD1 (5 bases). The CDR3 has 15 amino acids. V lost 0 bases to trimming and J lost 8 bases, with 16 bases between them. CDR1 LNHNV and CDR2 YYDKDF come from the germline V gene (reference sequence). CDR3 residues: CATSRDLSGAGGYTF. CDR3 coding DNA: TGTGCCACCAGCAGAGACCTTAGCGGGGCCGGCGGCTACACCTTC.

This clone was recorded only once. This chain links TRBV7-9 with TRBJ2-3, with 9 bases fitting TRBD1. CDR1 is SEHNR, CDR2 FQNEAQ, per germline (reference sequence). This CDR3 has 15 residues. V shed 5 bases, J shed 1 base, and the junction held 4 bases outside the gene matches. The CDR3 DNA follows: TGTGCCAGCAGCCCGAGGACAGGGGGCACAGATACGCAGTATTTT. Translating gives CASSPRTGGTDTQYF.

The CDR3 sequence: CASTPPGATELGEQYF. The CDR3 nucleotides are TGTGCCAGCACCCCCCCGGGCGCGACTGAACTTGGGGAGCAGTACTTC. The chain carries TRBV11-2 and TRBJ2-7; D unresolved. The germline gives CDR1 SGHAT, CDR2 FQNNGV. The CDR3 runs 16 residues. Trimming shortened V by 7 bases and J by 7 bases, and 26 bases separated the two germline ends.

The chain has TRBV19 and TRBJ2-2; TRBD2 aligns across 10 bases. The CDR3 spans 13 residues. V was pared by 5 bases and J by 6 bases, with 0 bases of the junction left unmatched. CDR1 is LNHDA, CDR2 SQIVND, per germline (reference sequence). CDR3 nucleotides: TGTGCCAGTAGTCTAGCGGGGGCCGGGGAGCTGTTTTTT. This codes for CASSLAGAGELFF.

V gene TRBV5-1 combines with J gene TRBJ1-5; possibly TRBD1 for D (5 bases). Per the germline V gene, CDR1 is SGHRS and CDR2 is YFSETQ. The CDR3 has 17 residues. With 0 bases removed from V and 5 bases from J, the gap between germline ends came to 18 bases. The CDR3 DNA sequence: TGCGCCAGCAGCTTGGCAGGGCAGAGTACACCAGATCAGCCCCAGCATTTT. Translated: CASSLAGQSTPDQPQHF.

The chain employs TRBV27 and TRBJ2-3, with D possibly TRBD1 on 5 matching bases. The CDR3 contains 14 residues. The V end lost 2 bases, the J end lost 1 base, and 7 bases lay between the germline ends. The germline V gene has CDR1 MNHEY and CDR2 SMNVEV (reference sequence). CDR3: CASSLVGGTDTQYF. In nucleotides, the CDR3 is TGTGCCAGCAGTTTAGTAGGGGGCACAGATACGCAGTATTTT.

This sequence joins TRBV28 and TRBJ2-5; 7 nucleotides line up with TRBD2. Germline V gives CDR1 MDHEN, CDR2 SYDVKM. The CDR3 is 17 residues long. V gave up 5 bases and J gave up 1 base; unmatched junction bases: 13. The CDR3 sequence is CASSAQWGGRVQETQYF. CDR3 sequence (DNA): TGTGCCAGCAGTGCCCAATGGGGGGGAAGGGTCCAAGAGACCCAGTACTTC.

The sample holds a few counts of this clone. The J gene is TRBJ1-5, the V gene TRBV25-1; the D gene is possibly TRBD1 (5 bases). Germline V gene data show CDR1 as MGHDK and CDR2 as SYGVNS. V lost 8 bases, J lost 6 bases, and 17 bases lay in between. This CDR3 region has 14 residues. CDR3 residues: CASCGAGSSQPQHF. The CDR3 DNA sequence: TGTGCCAGCTGCGGGGCAGGGTCAAGTCAGCCCCAGCATTTT.

Regarding this clone: Other nucleotide sequences in the sample specify the same CDR3. The chain carries TRBV5-1 and TRBJ2-3, with 9 bases that match TRBD2. The germline V gene encodes CDR1 SGHRS and CDR2 YFSETQ. CDR3 length: 17 residues. V was pared by 0 bases and J by 0 bases, with 5 bases of the junction left unmatched. The CDR3 DNA is TGCGCCAGCAGCTTGGCACTAGCGGGTGGTAGCACAGATACGCAGTATTTT. This translates into CASSLALAGGSTDTQYF.

The J gene is TRBJ2-2, the V gene TRBV27, with 10 bases lining up with TRBD2. Germline V lookup: CDR1 MNHEY, CDR2 SMNVEV (reference sequence). The V gene end was trimmed by 4 bases and the J gene end by 0 bases; junction bases not matched to a gene: 14. This CDR3 has 20 amino acids. CDR3 nucleotides: TGTGCCAGCAGTTCCAATCTAGCGGGGGTAGACTATACGAACACCGGGGAGCTGTTTTTT. Protein sequence: CASSSNLAGVDYTNTGELFF.

A single count supports this clone. This chain uses TRBV7-3 with TRBJ2-2, with 9 bases fitting TRBD1. Unmatched junction bases numbered 10, after V lost 1 base and J lost 7 bases. Germline V lookup: CDR1 SGHTA, CDR2 FQGTGA. CDR3 length equals 17 residues. The CDR3 protein is CASSLRVVQGAGGELFF. The CDR3 region has the DNA TGTGCCAGCAGCTTAAGGGTGGTACAGGGGGCAGGCGGGGAGCTGTTTTTT.

The rearrangement joins TRBV2 to TRBJ1-6; D might be TRBD1 (6 bases). The ends were cut back, 7 bases at V and 7 bases at J, with 14 bases in the middle. Germline loops: CDR1 SNHLY, CDR2 FYNNEI. The CDR3 is made up of 14 amino acids. CDR3 amino acids: CASTDGGVNSPLHF. The CDR3 coding sequence is TGTGCCAGCACCGATGGGGGCGTGAATTCACCCCTCCACTTT.

In nucleotides, the CDR3 is TGTGCCAGTGGACAGGCCCCTCTCTCTGGGGCCAACGTCCTGACTTTC. This encodes CASGQAPLSGANVLTF. This chain links TRBV19 with TRBJ2-6, with 7 bases matching TRBD1. CDR3 size: 16 residues. Germline CDR1 reads LNHDA; CDR2 reads SQIVND (reference sequence). V was clipped by 8 bases and J by 0 bases; unmatched bases: 7.

This chain uses TRBV11-2 with TRBJ2-1, with 9 bases that match TRBD1. The CDR3 sequence is 15 residues long. Trimming at V came to 5 bases and at J to 5 bases, leaving 7 bases not matched to a gene. CDR1 and CDR2 from the germline V gene are SGHAT and FQNNGV. This chain's CDR3 is CASSPGTGIDNEQFF. For the CDR3, the DNA is TGTGCCAGCAGCCCTGGGACAGGGATCGACAATGAGCAGTTCTTC. The whole variable domain, filled in from reference TRBV11-2 and TRBJ2-1, reads EAGVAQSPRYKIIEKRQSVAFWCNPISGHATLYWYQQILGQGPKLLIQFQNNGVVDDSQLPKDRFSAERLKGVDSTLKIQPAKLEDSAVYLCASSPGTGIDNEQFFGPGTRLTVL.

This clone appeared once. The gene calls are TRBV7-2 and TRBJ2-3, with 11 bases lining up with TRBD2. V lost 10 bases to trimming and J lost 2 bases; unmatched junction nucleotides: 2. Germline V gene data show CDR1 as SGHTA and CDR2 as FQGNSA. There are 13 residues in the CDR3. CDR3 sequence (DNA): TGTGCCACTAGCGGGGGGATCACAGATACGCAGTATTTT. Its protein product is CATSGGITDTQYF.

This sequence joins TRBV14 and TRBJ2-1; tentatively, D is TRBD1 (6 bases). Germline V gene sequence: CDR1 SGHDN, CDR2 FVKESK. Trimming took 0 bases from V and 7 from J, leaving 13 bases between them. The CDR3 has 15 amino acids. The CDR3 DNA reads as TGTGCCAGCAGCCAAGAGGGGGCCTTATGGAATGAGCAGTTCTTC. Translated: CASSQEGALWNEQFF.

V and J are TRBV6-1 and TRBJ2-7; 11 nucleotides agree with TRBD2. V lost 7 bases, J lost 4 bases, and 3 bases stayed unmatched. Germline values: CDR1 MNHNS, CDR2 SASEGT. The CDR3 is made up of 13 amino acids. CDR3 sequence reads: CASTLAGEYEQYF. The DNA of the CDR3 is TGTGCCAGCACACTAGCGGGAGAGTACGAGCAGTACTTC.

The rearrangement uses TRBV11-3 and TRBJ1-1, with D uncertain. Per the germline V gene, CDR1 is SGHNT and CDR2 is YENEEA. The CDR3 is 14 residues long. With 0 bases removed from V and 6 bases from J, the gap between germline ends came to 11 bases. The CDR3 DNA reads TGTGCCAGCAGCTTAGATAATTTCAATGCTGAAGCTTTCTTT. Protein sequence: CASSLDNFNAEAFF. The full variable domain, rest sourced from reference TRBV11-3 and TRBJ1-1, is EAGVVQSPRYKIIEKKQPVAFWCNPISGHNTLYWYLQNLGQGPELLIRYENEEAVDDSQLPKDRFSAERLKGVDSTLKIQPAELGDSAVYLCASSLDNFNAEAFFGQGTRLTVV.

V and J are TRBV11-3 and TRBJ2-1, with a weak D call TRBD2 (6 bases). V lost 6 bases, J lost 9 bases, and 15 bases lay in between. The CDR3 runs 13 residues. CDR1 SGHNT and CDR2 YENEEA come from the germline V gene. The CDR3 here is CASRARARGEQFF. CDR3 sequence (DNA): TGTGCCAGCAGGGCCCGGGCGCGGGGTGAGCAGTTCTTC.